The entry below gives a single TCR beta chain sequence along with its context. This CDR3 spans 14 amino acids. Between the trimmed V and J ends, which lost 8 bases and 5 bases, there was a span of 18 bases. The germline V gene encodes CDR1 SNHLY and CDR2 FYNNEI. With a J-beta primer mix and a sample-barcoded 5' primer, a second PCR ran about 6 to 11 cycles. TCRdb used MiXCR to reprocess the 5' RACE reads, holding one entry per CDR3 protein. The table has 1.5 million to 2 million distinct CDR3 sequences, 25% to 30% seen once. The source of the sample is a study of blood T cells in healthy people across ages.

The receptor comes from a woman between 25 and 40 years old in good health. The chain employs TRBV2 and TRBJ1-2; TRBD1 is a possible D gene (6 bases). The sequenced material came from blood. CDR3 in amino acids: CASGYGQKLYGYTF. The CDR3 DNA is TGTGCCAGCGGGTATGGACAGAAATTATATGGCTACACCTTC.